This T cell receptor (beta chain) was observed in a study of T-cell reconstitution after alpha-beta-depleted transplantation in children. Study-level findings and limits: By about two months after transplant, alpha-beta T cells reportedly arose from several hundred graft clones that had expanded. TCRbeta diversity was high at day 60 in some patients (a result of surviving recipient T cells and thymic progenitors). From newly produced T cells came most of the T-cell counts and diversity one year after transplant.

CDR1 is MDHEN, CDR2 SYDVKM, per germline. CDR3 length: 15 residues. The TCRbeta library incorporated unique molecular identifiers. MiXCR, applied by TCRdb to the PCR reads, yields one record per CDR3 protein. The profile shows 250,000 to 300,000 distinct CDR3 sequences, 10% of them singletons. About this clonotype: Its antigen is not known. One end of the junction is discordant with germline, which a read error may explain.

The input for sequencing was PBMCs, taken before TCRalphabeta/CD19-depleted stem cell transplant. The receptor comes from a boy under three years old with acute myeloid leukemia, due to receive a stem cell transplant. The rearrangement uses TRBV28 and TRBJ1-1; no firm D call. DNA of the CDR3: TGTGCCGGCAGCCGTACAGCCCGGCCTAACACTGAAGCTTTCTTT. Protein: CAGSRTARPNTEAFF. Complete variable domain (other parts from reference TRBV28 and TRBJ1-1): DVKVTQSSRYLVKRTGEKVFLECVQDMDHENMFWYRQDPGLGLRLIYFSYDVKMKEKGDIPEGYSVSREKKERFSLILESASTNQTSMYLCAGSRTARPNTEAFFGQGTRLTVV.